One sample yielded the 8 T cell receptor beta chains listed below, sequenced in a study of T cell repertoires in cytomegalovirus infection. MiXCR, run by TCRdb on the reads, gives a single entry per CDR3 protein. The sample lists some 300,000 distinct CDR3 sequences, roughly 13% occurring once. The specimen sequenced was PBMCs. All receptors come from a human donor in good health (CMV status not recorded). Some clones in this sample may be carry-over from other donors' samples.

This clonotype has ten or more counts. This chain's CDR3 is CASALLLGLAGGDTQYF. CDR3 nucleotides: TGTGCCAGCGCGCTACTCCTTGGACTAGCGGGAGGCGATACGCAGTATTTT. J is TRBJ2-3 and V is TRBV14; 14 bases match TRBD2. The ends lost 8 bases at V and 6 bases at J; junction bases unmatched: 13. There are 17 residues in the CDR3. Germline assignment: CDR1 SGHDN and CDR2 FVKESK.

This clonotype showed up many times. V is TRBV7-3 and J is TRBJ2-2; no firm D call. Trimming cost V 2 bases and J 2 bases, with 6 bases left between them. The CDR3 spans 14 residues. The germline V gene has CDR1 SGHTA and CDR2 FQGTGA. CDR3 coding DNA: TGTGCCAGCAGCTTACAACAAAACACCGGGGAGCTGTTTTTT. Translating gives CASSLQQNTGELFF.

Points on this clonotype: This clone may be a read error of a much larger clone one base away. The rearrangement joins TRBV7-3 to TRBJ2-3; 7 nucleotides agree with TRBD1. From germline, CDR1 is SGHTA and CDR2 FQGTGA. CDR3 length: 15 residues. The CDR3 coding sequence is TGTACCAGCAGCAAGACGACAGGGAGCACAGATACGCAGTATTTT. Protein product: CTSSKTTGSTDTQYF.

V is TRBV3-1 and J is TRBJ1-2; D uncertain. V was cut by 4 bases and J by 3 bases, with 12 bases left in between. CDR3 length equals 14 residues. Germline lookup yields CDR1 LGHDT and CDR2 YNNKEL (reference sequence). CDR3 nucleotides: TGTGCCAGCAGCCCGTCGGGGTACGACTATGGCTACACCTTC. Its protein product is CASSPSGYDYGYTF.

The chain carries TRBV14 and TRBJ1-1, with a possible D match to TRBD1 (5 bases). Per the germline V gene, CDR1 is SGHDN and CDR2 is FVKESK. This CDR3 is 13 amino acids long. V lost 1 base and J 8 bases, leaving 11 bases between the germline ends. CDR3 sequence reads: CASSQATGVEAFF. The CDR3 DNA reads TGTGCCAGCAGCCAAGCGACGGGGGTAGAAGCTTTCTTT. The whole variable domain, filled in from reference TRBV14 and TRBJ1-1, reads EAGVTQFPSHSVIEKGQTVTLRCDPISGHDNLYWYRRVMGKEIKFLLHFVKESKQDESGMPNNRFLAERTGGTYSTLKVQPAELEDSGVYFCASSQATGVEAFFGQGTRLTVV.

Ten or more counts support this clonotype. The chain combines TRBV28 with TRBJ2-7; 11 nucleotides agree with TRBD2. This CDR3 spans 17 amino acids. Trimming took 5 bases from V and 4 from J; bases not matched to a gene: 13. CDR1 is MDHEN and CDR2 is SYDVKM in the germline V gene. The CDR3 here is CASSQILLAGVPYEQYF. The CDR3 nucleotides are TGTGCCAGCAGTCAGATCCTACTAGCGGGAGTGCCGTACGAGCAGTACTTC.

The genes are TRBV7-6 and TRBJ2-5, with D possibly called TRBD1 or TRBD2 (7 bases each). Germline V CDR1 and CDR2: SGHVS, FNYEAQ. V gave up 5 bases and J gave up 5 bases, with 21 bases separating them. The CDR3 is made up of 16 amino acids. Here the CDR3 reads CASSLIRGRVGETQYF. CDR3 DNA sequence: TGTGCCAGCAGCCTCATCAGGGGGAGGGTCGGTGAGACCCAGTACTTC.

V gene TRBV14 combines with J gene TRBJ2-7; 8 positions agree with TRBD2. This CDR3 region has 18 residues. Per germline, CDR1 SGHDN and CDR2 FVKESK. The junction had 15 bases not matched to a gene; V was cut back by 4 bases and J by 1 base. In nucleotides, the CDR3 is TGTGCCAGCAGCCTCTCCTTACGGGGCGGGAGGTCGTCCTACGAGCAGTACTTC. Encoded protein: CASSLSLRGGRSSYEQYF.